Each of the 23 T cell receptor beta chains below was sequenced from the same sample in a study of CD8 T cells in Susac syndrome. With random hexamers, 0.5 to 1 ug RNA was reverse transcribed. TCRdb re-called the immunoSEQ multiplex PCR reads with MiXCR, one entry per CDR3 protein. The data contain approximately 110,000 distinct CDR3 sequences, roughly 95% of them seen just once; the ten biggest clones take up 0.096%. Input material: CD4+ T cells from PBMCs. These receptors were taken from a human donor in good health.

The V gene is TRBV12-3 or TRBV12-4, the J gene TRBJ2-7, with no clear D. The V end was cut by 2 bases, the J end by 3 bases, with 8 bases between. This CDR3 region has 13 residues. The DNA for the CDR3 is TGTGCCAGCAGTTTAACGACCAGCTACGAGCAGTACTTC. The encoded protein is CASSLTTSYEQYF.

The chain is built from TRBV10-3 and TRBJ1-1, with D unclear. V dropped 6 bases and J dropped 4 bases, with 12 bases sitting between them. Germline assignment: CDR1 ENHRY and CDR2 SYGVKD. This CDR3 spans 13 amino acids. The CDR3: CAIRAALPTEAFF. The CDR3 region has the DNA TGTGCCATCAGGGCGGCCCTGCCCACTGAAGCTTTCTTT.

The chain recombines TRBV28 with TRBJ2-1, with TRBD2 matching 7 bases. Germline V gene data show CDR1 as MDHEN and CDR2 as SYDVKM. The CDR3 has 14 amino acids. V lost 7 bases, J lost 8 bases, and 11 bases stayed unmatched. CDR3 DNA sequence: TGTGCCAGCATTCGGGGCGGGGGATGGGATGAGCAGTTCTTC. Translated: CASIRGGGWDEQFF.

This clonotype has just one count. The gene calls are TRBV27 and TRBJ1-1, with 12 positions matching TRBD1. The CDR3 runs to 16 residues. Losses at the gene ends were 3 bases for V and 4 bases for J; bases not matched to a gene: 6. Germline V gene lookup returns CDR1 MNHEY and CDR2 SMNVEV (reference sequence). CDR3 DNA: TGTGCCAGCAGTTTTGGGGACAGGGGGCTTGGCACTGAAGCTTTCTTT. Protein product: CASSFGDRGLGTEAFF.

V is TRBV7-2 and J is TRBJ2-3; perhaps D is TRBD1 or TRBD2 (6 bases each). The germline V gene has CDR1 SGHTA and CDR2 FQGNSA. The CDR3 contains 15 residues. Trimming took off 5 bases at V and 0 bases at J, with 12 bases between the two ends. The CDR3: CASSPRRGSTDTQYF. The CDR3 nucleotides read TGTGCCAGCAGCCCCAGGAGGGGGAGCACAGATACGCAGTATTTT.

The chain uses TRBV19 and TRBJ2-7; 7 nucleotides align to TRBD1. Per germline, CDR1 LNHDA and CDR2 SQIVND (reference sequence). V was pared by 5 bases and J by 2 bases, with 9 bases of the junction left unmatched. The CDR3 covers 15 residues. The CDR3: CASSLQGDEAYEQYF. The DNA of the CDR3 is TGTGCCAGTAGTCTTCAGGGGGACGAGGCCTACGAGCAGTACTTC.

This chain joins TRBV6-6 and TRBJ2-7; the match to TRBD1 covers 8 bases. Germline V CDR1 and CDR2: MNHNY, SVGAGI (reference sequence). With 0 bases clipped from V and 3 bases from J, the junction kept 4 bases outside the gene matches. The CDR3 contains 15 residues. DNA of the CDR3: TGTGCCAGCAGTTACTCTAACACAGGGGGCTACGAGCAGTACTTC. The encoded protein is CASSYSNTGGYEQYF.

The chain links TRBV3-1 to TRBJ1-1; no definite D call. V lost 4 bases, J lost 5 bases, and 11 bases lay in between. Germline CDR1 LGHDT, CDR2 YNNKEL (reference sequence). The CDR3 length is 13 residues. The CDR3: CASSRERRTEAFF. The CDR3 DNA follows: TGTGCCAGCAGCCGGGAGAGGAGGACTGAAGCTTTCTTT.

The chain employs TRBV3-1 and TRBJ1-5; D is ambiguous. In germline, CDR1 is LGHDT, CDR2 YNNKEL (reference sequence). The ends were cut back, 3 bases at V and 8 bases at J, with 5 bases in the middle. The CDR3 is made up of 11 amino acids. CDR3: CASSHWEPQHF. The CDR3 DNA reads TGTGCCAGCAGCCACTGGGAGCCCCAGCATTTT.

This sequence joins TRBV4-3 and TRBJ2-2; D remains ambiguous. Germline loops: CDR1 LGHNA, CDR2 YSLEER. Trimming removed 0 bases at V and 1 base at J, with 9 bases between. The CDR3 runs 16 residues. The CDR3 spells CASSQEIDKNTGELFF. DNA of the CDR3: TGCGCCAGCAGCCAAGAAATCGACAAGAACACCGGGGAGCTGTTTTTT.

The CDR3 spells CASRKGEGPYEQYF. In DNA, the CDR3 is TGTGCCAGCAGGAAGGGGGAGGGCCCCTACGAGCAGTACTTC. V is TRBV2 and J is TRBJ2-7, with D perhaps matching TRBD2 (7 bases). Per germline, CDR1 SNHLY and CDR2 FYNNEI. The germline V and J ends were trimmed by 6 bases and 2 bases, with 14 bases remaining between them. CDR3 size: 14 residues.

This clonotype was recorded once. The V and J genes are TRBV15 and TRBJ2-5; no reliable D call. Germline CDR1 and CDR2: LNHNV and YYDKDF (reference sequence). V lost 3 bases to trimming and J lost 2 bases, with 13 bases between them. This CDR3 spans 15 amino acids. CDR3 bases: TGTGCCACCAGCAGCCTAGATGGCTCACAAGAGACCCAGTACTTC. As protein: CATSSLDGSQETQYF. The full variable domain, its missing parts supplied by reference TRBV15 and TRBJ2-5, is DAMVIQNPRYQVTQFGKPVTLSCSQTLNHNVMYWYQQKSSQAPKLLFHYYDKDFNNEADTPDNFQSRRPNTSFCFLDIRSPGLGDTAMYLCATSSLDGSQETQYFGPGTRLLVL.

The rearrangement uses TRBV6-5 and TRBJ1-4; tentatively, D is TRBD1 (6 bases). Germline lookup yields CDR1 MNHEY and CDR2 SVGAGI. V shed 5 bases and J shed 3 bases, with 10 bases lying between them. The CDR3 totals 14 residues. The CDR3 region is CASSAQGANEKLFF. The DNA for the CDR3 is TGTGCCAGCAGTGCACAGGGAGCTAATGAAAAACTGTTTTTT.

The chain has TRBV5-4 and TRBJ2-2; TRBD1 aligns across 10 bases. Germline V gene data show CDR1 as SGHNT and CDR2 as YYREEE (reference sequence). The CDR3 covers 16 residues. Losses at the gene ends were 6 bases for V and 4 bases for J; bases not matched to a gene: 9. The CDR3 loop reads CASTPPGTGATGELFF. The CDR3 DNA is TGTGCCAGCACCCCGCCTGGGACAGGGGCCACCGGGGAGCTGTTTTTT.

The genes are TRBV9 and TRBJ1-5; D unclear. This CDR3 region has 11 residues. The germline V and J ends were trimmed by 2 bases and 4 bases, with 1 base remaining between them. The V gene's germline CDR1 is SGDLS and CDR2 YYNGEE. The CDR3 DNA reads as TGTGCCAGCAGCGTGAATCAGCCCCAGCATTTT. It translates to CASSVNQPQHF.

The CDR3 DNA reads as TGTGCCAGCTCCCCCCTGGGGACCGGGGGTCACTACGAGCAGTACTTC. Its protein is CASSPLGTGGHYEQYF. This sequence joins TRBV18 and TRBJ2-7; TRBD2 might be the D (6 bases). Germline V CDR1 and CDR2: KGHSH, LQKENI. The CDR3 loop spans 16 amino acids. The V gene lost 6 bases and the J gene lost 3 bases, with 21 bases spanning the gap. Looking up the rest from reference TRBV18 and TRBJ2-7 gives the full variable domain: NAGVMQNPRHLVRRRGQEARLRCSPMKGHSHVYWYRQLPEEGLKFMVYLQKENIIDESGMPKERFSAEFPKEGPSILRIQQVVRGDSAAYFCASSPLGTGGHYEQYFGPGTRLTVT.

The V gene is TRBV23-1, the J gene TRBJ2-2; 7 bases align to TRBD2. TRBV23-1 is marked as an open reading frame, function uncertain. The CDR3 spans 17 residues. V gave up 2 bases and J gave up 3 bases; unmatched junction bases: 9. The CDR3 is CASSQSGVAGDTGELFF. Here the CDR3 DNA reads TGCGCCAGCAGTCAAAGTGGGGTAGCGGGCGACACCGGGGAGCTGTTTTTT.

The chain is built from TRBV29-1 and TRBJ2-7; 7 bases are a match to TRBD2. The CDR3 loop spans 13 amino acids. Germline lookup yields CDR1 SQVTM and CDR2 ANQGSEA. The V segment lost 4 bases and the J segment 3 bases; nucleotides outside the gene matches: 6. Here the CDR3 reads CSVGGSGIYEQYF. Here the CDR3 DNA reads TGCAGCGTTGGTGGGAGCGGGATCTACGAGCAGTACTTC.

The chain links TRBV29-1 to TRBJ1-2, with no clear D. Trimming removed 0 bases from V and 0 bases from J, with 5 bases in between. There are 13 residues in the CDR3. From germline, CDR1 is SQVTM and CDR2 ANQGSEA. CDR3 amino acids: CSVEDTANYGYTF. The CDR3 bases are TGCAGCGTTGAAGATACGGCTAACTATGGCTACACCTTC.

The rearrangement joins TRBV7-2 to TRBJ2-5; 10 positions agree with TRBD2. In germline, CDR1 is SGHTA, CDR2 FQGNSA. V lost 4 bases and J lost 4; bases outside the gene matches: 3. The CDR3 contains 14 residues. The CDR3 spells CASSSSGRGETQYF. The CDR3, as DNA: TGTGCCAGCAGCTCTAGCGGGAGAGGAGAGACCCAGTACTTC.

The chain combines TRBV30 with TRBJ2-4; D unclear. The germline CDR1 and CDR2 sequences are GTSNPN and SVGIG (reference sequence). V lost 7 bases to trimming and J lost 6 bases, with 13 bases between them. This CDR3 comprises 12 residues. The CDR3 DNA is TGTGCCTCGTCCCATGAGTCAAACATTCAGTACTTC. It yields the protein CASSHESNIQYF.

The V call is TRBV30, the J call TRBJ1-2, with a possible D match to TRBD1 (5 bases). The CDR3 length is 13 residues. Germline lookup yields CDR1 GTSNPN and CDR2 SVGIG (reference sequence). The V gene lost 3 bases and the J gene lost 3 bases, with 11 bases spanning the gap. CDR3 sequence reads: CAWRFSRDYGYTF. For the CDR3, the DNA is TGTGCCTGGAGGTTCTCCAGGGACTATGGCTACACCTTC.

This rearrangement joins TRBV5-6 to TRBJ2-1, with D tentatively TRBD2 (6 bases). Trimming left V 0 bases short and J 0 bases short, with 16 bases between. The CDR3 consists of 18 residues. In germline, CDR1 is SGHDT, CDR2 YYEEEE. The CDR3 protein is CASSLGPGEASSYNEQFF. As DNA, the CDR3 is TGTGCCAGCAGCTTGGGTCCGGGGGAAGCAAGCTCCTACAATGAGCAGTTCTTC.